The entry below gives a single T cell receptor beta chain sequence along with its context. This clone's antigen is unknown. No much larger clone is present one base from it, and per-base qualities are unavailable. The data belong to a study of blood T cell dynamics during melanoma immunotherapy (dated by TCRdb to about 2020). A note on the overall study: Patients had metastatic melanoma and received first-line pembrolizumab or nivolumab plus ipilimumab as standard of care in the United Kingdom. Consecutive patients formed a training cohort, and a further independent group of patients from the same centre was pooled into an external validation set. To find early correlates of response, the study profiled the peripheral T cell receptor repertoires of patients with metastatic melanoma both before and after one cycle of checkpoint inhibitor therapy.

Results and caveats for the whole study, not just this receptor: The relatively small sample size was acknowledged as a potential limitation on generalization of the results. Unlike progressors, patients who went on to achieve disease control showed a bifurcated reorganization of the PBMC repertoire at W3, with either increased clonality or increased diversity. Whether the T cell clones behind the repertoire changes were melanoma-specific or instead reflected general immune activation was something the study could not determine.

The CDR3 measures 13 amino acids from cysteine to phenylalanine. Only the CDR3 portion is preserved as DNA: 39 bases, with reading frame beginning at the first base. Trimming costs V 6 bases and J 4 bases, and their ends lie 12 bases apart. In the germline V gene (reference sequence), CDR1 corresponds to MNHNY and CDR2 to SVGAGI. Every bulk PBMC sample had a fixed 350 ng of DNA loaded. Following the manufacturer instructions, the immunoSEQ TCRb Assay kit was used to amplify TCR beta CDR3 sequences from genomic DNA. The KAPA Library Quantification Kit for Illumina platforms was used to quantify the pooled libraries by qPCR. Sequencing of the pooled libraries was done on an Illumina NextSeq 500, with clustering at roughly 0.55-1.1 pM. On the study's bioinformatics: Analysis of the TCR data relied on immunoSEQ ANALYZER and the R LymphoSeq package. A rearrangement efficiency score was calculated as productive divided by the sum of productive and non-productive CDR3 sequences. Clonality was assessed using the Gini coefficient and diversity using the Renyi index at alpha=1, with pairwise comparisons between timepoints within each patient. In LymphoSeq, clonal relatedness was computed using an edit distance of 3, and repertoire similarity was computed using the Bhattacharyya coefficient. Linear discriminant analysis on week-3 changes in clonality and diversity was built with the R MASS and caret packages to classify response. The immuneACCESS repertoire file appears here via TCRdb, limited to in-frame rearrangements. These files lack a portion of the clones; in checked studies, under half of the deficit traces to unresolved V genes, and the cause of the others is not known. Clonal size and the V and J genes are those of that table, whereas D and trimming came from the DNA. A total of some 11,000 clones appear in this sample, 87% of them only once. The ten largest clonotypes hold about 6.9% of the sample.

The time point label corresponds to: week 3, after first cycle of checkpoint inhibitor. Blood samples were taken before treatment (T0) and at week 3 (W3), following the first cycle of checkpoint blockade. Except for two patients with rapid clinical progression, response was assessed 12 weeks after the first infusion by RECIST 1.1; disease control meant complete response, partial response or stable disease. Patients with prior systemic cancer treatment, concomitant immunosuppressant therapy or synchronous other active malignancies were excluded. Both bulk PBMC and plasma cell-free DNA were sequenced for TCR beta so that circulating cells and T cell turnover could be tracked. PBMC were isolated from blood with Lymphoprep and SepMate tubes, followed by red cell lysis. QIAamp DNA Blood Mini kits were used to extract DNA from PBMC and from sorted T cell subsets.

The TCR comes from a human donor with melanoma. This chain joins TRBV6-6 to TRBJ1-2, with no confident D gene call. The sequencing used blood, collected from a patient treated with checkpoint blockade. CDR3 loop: CASSHTQRYGYTF. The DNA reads TGTGCCAGCAGCCACACGCAGCGCTATGGCTACACCTTC.